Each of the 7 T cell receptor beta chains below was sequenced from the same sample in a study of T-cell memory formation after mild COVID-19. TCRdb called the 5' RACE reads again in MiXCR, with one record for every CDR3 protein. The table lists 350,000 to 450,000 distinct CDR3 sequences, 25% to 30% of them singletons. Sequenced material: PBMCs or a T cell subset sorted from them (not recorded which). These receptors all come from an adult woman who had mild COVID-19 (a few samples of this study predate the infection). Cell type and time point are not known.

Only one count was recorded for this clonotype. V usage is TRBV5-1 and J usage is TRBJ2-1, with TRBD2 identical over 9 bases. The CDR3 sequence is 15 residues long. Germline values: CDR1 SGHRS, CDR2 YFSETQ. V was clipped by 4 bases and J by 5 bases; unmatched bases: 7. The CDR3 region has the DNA TGCGCCAGCAGCCAGCTAGCGGGAATCCACAATGAGCAGTTCTTC. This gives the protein CASSQLAGIHNEQFF. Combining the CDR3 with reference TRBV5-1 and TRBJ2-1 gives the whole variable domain KAGVTQTPRYLIKTRGQQVTLSCSPISGHRSVSWYQQTPGQGLQFLFEYFSETQRNKGNFPGRFSGRQFSNSRSEMNVSTLELGDSALYLCASSQLAGIHNEQFFGPGTRLTVL.

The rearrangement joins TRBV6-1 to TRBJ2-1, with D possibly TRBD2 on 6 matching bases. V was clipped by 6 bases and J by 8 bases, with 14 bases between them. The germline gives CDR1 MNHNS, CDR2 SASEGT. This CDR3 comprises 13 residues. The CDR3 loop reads CASRVGSYDEQFF. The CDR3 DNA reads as TGTGCCAGCAGAGTCGGGAGTTACGATGAGCAGTTCTTC.

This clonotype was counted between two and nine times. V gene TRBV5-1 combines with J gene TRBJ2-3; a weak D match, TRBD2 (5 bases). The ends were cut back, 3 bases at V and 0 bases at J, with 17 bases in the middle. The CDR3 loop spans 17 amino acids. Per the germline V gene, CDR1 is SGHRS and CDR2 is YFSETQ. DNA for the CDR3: TGCGCCAGCAGCTCCTCCCCGGCGGGCACGAGCACAGATACGCAGTATTTT. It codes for CASSSSPAGTSTDTQYF.

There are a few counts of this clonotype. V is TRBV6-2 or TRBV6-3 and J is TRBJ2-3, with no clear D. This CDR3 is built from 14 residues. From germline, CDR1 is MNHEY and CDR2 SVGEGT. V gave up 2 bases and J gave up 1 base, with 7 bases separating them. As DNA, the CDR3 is TGTGCCAGCAGTTACCAATCCCGCACAGATACGCAGTATTTT. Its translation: CASSYQSRTDTQYF.

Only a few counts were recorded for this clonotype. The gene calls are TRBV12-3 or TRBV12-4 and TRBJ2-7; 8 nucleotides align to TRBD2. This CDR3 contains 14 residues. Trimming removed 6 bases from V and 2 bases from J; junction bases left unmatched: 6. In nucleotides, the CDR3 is TGTGCCAGCAGAATGAGCGGGAGCACCTACGAGCAGTACTTC. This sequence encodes CASRMSGSTYEQYF.

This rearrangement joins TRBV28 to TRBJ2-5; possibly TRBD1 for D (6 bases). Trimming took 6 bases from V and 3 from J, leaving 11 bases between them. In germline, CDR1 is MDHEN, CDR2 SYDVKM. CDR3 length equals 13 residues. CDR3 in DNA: TGTGCCAGCAGGCCACAGGGAAAAGAGACCCAGTACTTC. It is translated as CASRPQGKETQYF.

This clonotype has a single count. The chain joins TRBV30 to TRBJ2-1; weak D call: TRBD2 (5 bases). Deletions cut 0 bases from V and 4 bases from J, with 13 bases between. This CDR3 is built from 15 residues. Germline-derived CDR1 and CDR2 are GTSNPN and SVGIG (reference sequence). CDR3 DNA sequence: TGTGCCTGGAGTGTATACGACGGCGGGTACAATGAGCAGTTCTTC. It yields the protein CAWSVYDGGYNEQFF.